Presented here are 6 T cell receptor beta chains from one specimen sequenced in a study of blood T cell repertoires in COVID-19 (dated by TCRdb to 2018 to 2021). The method was the immunoSEQ multiplex PCR assay. As stored in TCRdb, this immuneACCESS dataset retains in-frame rearrangements with V and J assigned. A fraction of the clones does not appear; measured against another copy, unresolved V genes explain less than half of the discrepancy, and the remainder lacks a known reason. This sample comprises around 320,000 clones, roughly 89% of them detected only once. In total, the top ten clones hold 4% to 5.5% of the sample. Input material: PBMCs or T cells enriched from blood (not recorded which). The receptors were sampled from a young woman with acute COVID-19.

The chain is built from TRBV10-3 and TRBJ2-1, with TRBD2 matching over 13 bases. Germline values: CDR1 ENHRY, CDR2 SYGVKD. The V and J ends lost 3 bases and 9 bases, in that order; junction bases with no gene match: 5. This CDR3 is built from 15 residues. CDR3 residues: CAISETSGRASEQFF. The DNA of the CDR3 is TGTGCCATCAGTGAAACTAGCGGGAGGGCCAGTGAGCAGTTCTTC.

The chain recombines TRBV7-9 with TRBJ1-5; the D is unclear. Germline assignment: CDR1 SEHNR and CDR2 FQNEAQ (reference sequence). The CDR3 extends over 14 amino acids. With 9 bases removed from V and 1 base from J, the gap between germline ends came to 13 bases. Written as DNA, the CDR3 is TGTGCCAGTGTCCGATTTGGCAGCAATCAGCCCCAGCATTTT. As protein: CASVRFGSNQPQHF.

V usage is TRBV28 and J usage is TRBJ2-1, with 9 positions matching TRBD2. CDR3 length equals 15 residues. The junction had 7 bases not matched to a gene; V was cut back by 2 bases and J by 8 bases. Germline lookup yields CDR1 MDHEN and CDR2 SYDVKM. CDR3 protein: CASSLRAGGAHEQFF. The CDR3 region has the DNA TGTGCCAGCAGTTTACGGGCGGGAGGGGCCCATGAGCAGTTCTTC.

This rearrangement joins TRBV7-9 to TRBJ1-3; possible D gene TRBD1, 6 bases. V shed 2 bases and J shed 9 bases, with 23 bases lying between them. This CDR3 has 17 amino acids. Germline values: CDR1 SEHNR, CDR2 FQNEAQ (reference sequence). This chain's CDR3 is CASSLPLKTGSSGTIYF. The CDR3 DNA is TGTGCCAGCAGCTTACCCCTTAAGACAGGCTCTTCGGGCACCATATATTTT.

The V call is TRBV24-1, the J call TRBJ2-3; D perhaps matches TRBD2 (6 bases). There are 18 residues in the CDR3. Deletions cut 4 bases from V and 5 bases from J, with 24 bases between. Germline-derived CDR1 and CDR2 are KGHDR and SFDVKD. CDR3 sequence reads: CATSEHTAGKGRLDTQYF. As DNA, the CDR3 is TGTGCCACCAGTGAACACACGGCGGGGAAGGGAAGATTAGATACGCAGTATTTT.

This chain uses TRBV11-2 with TRBJ2-1; D ambiguous. With 6 bases removed from V and 6 bases from J, the gap between germline ends came to 15 bases. The V gene's germline CDR1 is SGHAT and CDR2 FQNNGV. The CDR3 has 14 amino acids. The CDR3 nucleotides are TGTGCCAGCAGTTCCCAGTTCTCGGGCAATGAGCAGTTCTTC. This sequence encodes CASSSQFSGNEQFF.